This T cell receptor (beta chain) was sequenced in a study of regulatory T cells in long-lasting Graves disease. On the study more broadly: Graves' patients, diagnosed recently, had received antithyroid drugs under 3 months. Study-wide results and caveats: When disease was persistent, TRBV28, TRBJ1-2 and TRBJ2-5 were the favored segments. Newly diagnosed patients shared 950 to 1,000 public clonotypes; persistent patients shared approximately 2,700.

Time point denoted: newly diagnosed GD, antithyroid drugs for less than 3 months. Construction of the TCR library relied on RNA isolated from PBMCs. From germline, CDR1 is WNHNN and CDR2 SYGVQD (reference sequence). CDR3 length: 16 residues. With V trimmed by 3 bases and J by 0 bases, 2 bases remained unmatched. This clonotype appeared many times. Its specificity is not known. Library construction for TCR beta used iRepertoire HTBI primers and Arm-PCR of CDR3 regions. TCRdb re-analysed the multiplex PCR reads in MiXCR, keeping a single row per CDR3 protein. The repertoire holds about 400,000 distinct CDR3 sequences, about a sixth seen once, with 20% to 25% in the top ten.

Sequenced material: peripheral blood mononuclear cells (PBMCs), taken at new diagnosis, from a patient treated with antithyroid drugs. This sequence joins TRBV10-1 and TRBJ2-3; 11 bases line up with TRBD2. The TCR sequence derives from a female donor with Graves disease. The CDR3 region is CASSELAGASTDTQYF. The DNA for the CDR3 is TGCGCCAGCAGTGAACTAGCGGGGGCTAGCACAGATACGCAGTATTTT.